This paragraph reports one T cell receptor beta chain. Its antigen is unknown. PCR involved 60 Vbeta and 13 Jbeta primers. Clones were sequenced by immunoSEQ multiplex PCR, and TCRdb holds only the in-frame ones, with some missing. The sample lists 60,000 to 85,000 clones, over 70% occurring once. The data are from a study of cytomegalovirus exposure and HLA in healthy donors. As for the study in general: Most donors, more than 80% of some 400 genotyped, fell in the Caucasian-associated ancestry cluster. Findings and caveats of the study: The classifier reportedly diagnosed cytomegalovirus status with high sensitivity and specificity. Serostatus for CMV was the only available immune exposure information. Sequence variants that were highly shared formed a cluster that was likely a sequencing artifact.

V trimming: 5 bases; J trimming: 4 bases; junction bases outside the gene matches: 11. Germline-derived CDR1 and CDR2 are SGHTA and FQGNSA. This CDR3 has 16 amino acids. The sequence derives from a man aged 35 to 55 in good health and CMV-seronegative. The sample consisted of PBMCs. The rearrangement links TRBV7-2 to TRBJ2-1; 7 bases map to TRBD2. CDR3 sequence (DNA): TGTGCCAGCAGCGCCCCGACTAGCTCGGGATACAATGAGCAGTTCTTC. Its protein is CASSAPTSSGYNEQFF.